This T cell receptor (beta chain) was identified during a study of T cell repertoires in cytomegalovirus infection. Germline V lookup: CDR1 SGHTA, CDR2 FQGNSA. V lost 4 bases and J 2 bases, leaving 9 bases between the germline ends. The CDR3 has 13 residues. TCRdb re-called the reads through MiXCR, storing one row per CDR3 protein. The data show hundreds of thousands of distinct CDR3 sequences, 30% to 40% seen once. This clonotype was detected many times. What it recognizes is unknown. The chain has TRBV7-2 and TRBJ2-7; D is ambiguous. This sequence was found in a human donor in good health (CMV status not recorded). Some clones in this sample may be carry-over from other donors' samples. Here the sequenced sample was cultured PBMCs, taken from culture after CMV antigen stimulation. CDR3 residues: CASSSRRPYEQYF. Here the CDR3 DNA reads TGTGCCAGCAGCTCTCGACGGCCCTACGAGCAGTACTTC.